This TCR beta chain was sequenced for a study of T cell responses to AZD1222 COVID-19 vaccine. Study-wide results and limits: Baseline seropositivity occurred in only 5 or 6 AZD1222 recipients.

Comment on this clone: Its antigen is not known.

V was trimmed by 2 bases and J by 2 bases, leaving 8 bases between them. Looked up from germline, CDR1 is SGHTS and CDR2 is YDEGEE. The CDR3 is 15 amino acids. TCRdb's copy holds only in-frame clones and misses some; the assay was immunoSEQ multiplex PCR. The table lists about 120,000 clones, approximately 90% of them singletons. Material: peripheral blood, obtained 28 days after the second AZD1222 dose. This TCR came from an adult who received the AZD1222 COVID-19 vaccine. The chain combines TRBV5-8 with TRBJ2-6, with D uncertain. CDR3: CASSLLLAGANVLTF. The DNA of the CDR3 is TGTGCCAGCAGCTTATTGTTGGCTGGGGCCAACGTCCTGACTTTC.